This section outlines one T cell receptor (beta chain) sequence together with its context. As yet, its antigen is unknown. The read ends 3 residues early relative to the CDR3; the germline J gene fills the gap. V shed 5 bases, J shed 3 bases, and the junction held 6 bases outside the gene matches. CDR3 size: 15 residues. The sample originates from a study of T cells in women clearing cervical HPV infection. Regarding the study as a whole: Cases carried less TRBV6-7 than controls: about 0.1% versus 0.15%. Repertoire richness, not evenness, was significantly elevated in CIN3+ cases versus controls.

Average input was about 1.2 ug genomic DNA for immunoSEQ TCR beta CDR3 amplification. Assay used: immunoSEQ multiplex PCR; TCRdb lists only in-frame clones, some missing. The sample holds approximately 41,000 clones. The material sequenced was blood buffy coat. This receptor was obtained from a woman aged 18-69 years with a cervical HPV16 infection that either progressed to CIN3+ or cleared (not recorded which). The chain employs TRBV12-3 or TRBV12-4 and TRBJ2-7; 11 bases fit TRBD1. The CDR3 sequence: CASSQTGTGGYEQYF. Incomplete CDR3 DNA: TGTGCCAGCAGTCAGACCGGGACAGGGGGCTACGAG.